This T cell receptor (beta chain) is drawn from a study of Graves' ophthalmopathy and Graves' hyperthyroidism. Amplification of the TCR beta CDR3 regions used RNA transcripts (as template). The library came from an HTBI-primed first-round RT-PCR and a second-round multiplex PCR. TCRdb re-analysed the multiplex PCR reads in MiXCR, keeping a single row per CDR3 protein. The sample holds 400,000 or so distinct CDR3 sequences, about a sixth seen once. Germline V gene lookup returns CDR1 MNHNS and CDR2 SASEGT. Trimming stripped 4 bases from V and 3 bases from J, with 13 bases between. The CDR3 covers 15 residues. From fresh peripheral blood, roughly 10 ml in volume, the PBMCs were obtained. The table lists this clonotype with many counts.

The sample consisted of peripheral blood. The clonotype was recovered from an adult woman with stable Graves' hyperthyroidism. This sequence joins TRBV6-1 and TRBJ1-5, with D unresolved. CDR3 nucleotide sequence: TGTGCCAGCAGTGTCGCCACCCTCCCCAATCAGCCCCAGCATTTT. The encoded protein is CASSVATLPNQPQHF.